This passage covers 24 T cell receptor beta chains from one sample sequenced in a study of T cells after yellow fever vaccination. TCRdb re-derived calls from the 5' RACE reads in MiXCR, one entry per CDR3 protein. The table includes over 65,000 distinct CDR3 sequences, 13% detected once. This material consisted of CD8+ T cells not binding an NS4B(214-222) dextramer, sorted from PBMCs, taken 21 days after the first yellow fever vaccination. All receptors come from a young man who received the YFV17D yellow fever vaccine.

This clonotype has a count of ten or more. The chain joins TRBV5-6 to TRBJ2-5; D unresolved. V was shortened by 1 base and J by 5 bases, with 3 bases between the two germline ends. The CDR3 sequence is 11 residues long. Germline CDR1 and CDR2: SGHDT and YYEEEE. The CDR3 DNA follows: TGTGCCAGCAGCTTGTCGGAGACCCAGTACTTC. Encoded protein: CASSLSETQYF.

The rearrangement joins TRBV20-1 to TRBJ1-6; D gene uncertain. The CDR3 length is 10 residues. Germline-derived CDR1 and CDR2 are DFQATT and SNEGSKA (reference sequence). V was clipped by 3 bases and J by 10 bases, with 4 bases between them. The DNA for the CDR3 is TGCAGTGCTAGTCCCTCACCCCTCCACTTT. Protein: CSASPSPLHF.

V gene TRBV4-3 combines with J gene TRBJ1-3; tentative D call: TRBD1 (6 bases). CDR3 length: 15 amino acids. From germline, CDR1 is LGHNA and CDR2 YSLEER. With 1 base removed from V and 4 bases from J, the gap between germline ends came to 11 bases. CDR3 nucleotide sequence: TGCGCCAGCAGCCAAGTTCAGGGGAAGGGAAACACCATATATTTT. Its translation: CASSQVQGKGNTIYF.

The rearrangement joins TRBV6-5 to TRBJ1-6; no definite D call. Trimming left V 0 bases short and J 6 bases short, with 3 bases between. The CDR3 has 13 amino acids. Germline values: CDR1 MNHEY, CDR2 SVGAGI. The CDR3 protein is CASSYSSNSPLHF. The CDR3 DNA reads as TGTGCCAGCAGTTACTCGTCTAATTCACCCCTCCACTTT.

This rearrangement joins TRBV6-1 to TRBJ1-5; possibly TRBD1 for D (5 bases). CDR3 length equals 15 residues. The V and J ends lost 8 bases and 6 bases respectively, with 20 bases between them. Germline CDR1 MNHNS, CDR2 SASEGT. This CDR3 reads CASLARASGSQPQHF. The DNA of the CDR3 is TGTGCCAGCTTGGCCAGGGCGTCGGGGAGTCAGCCCCAGCATTTT.

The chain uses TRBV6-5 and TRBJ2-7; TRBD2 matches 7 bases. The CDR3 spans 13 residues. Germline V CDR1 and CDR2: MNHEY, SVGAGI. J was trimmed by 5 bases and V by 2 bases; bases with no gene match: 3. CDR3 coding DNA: TGTGCCAGCAGTTACAGCGGGACGAACGAGCAGTACTTC. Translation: CASSYSGTNEQYF.

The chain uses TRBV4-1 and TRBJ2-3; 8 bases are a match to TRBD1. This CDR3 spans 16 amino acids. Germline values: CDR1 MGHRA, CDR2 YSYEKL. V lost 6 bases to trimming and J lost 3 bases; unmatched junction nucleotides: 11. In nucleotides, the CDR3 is TGCGCCAGCAGGGATCACAGGGGGATGGTAACAGATACGCAGTATTTT. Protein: CASRDHRGMVTDTQYF.

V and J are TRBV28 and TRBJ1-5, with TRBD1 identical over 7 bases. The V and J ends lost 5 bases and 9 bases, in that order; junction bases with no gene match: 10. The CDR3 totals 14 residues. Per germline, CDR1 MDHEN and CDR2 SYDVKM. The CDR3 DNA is TGTGCCAGCAGTAGGGACAGCGCCCGGGGGCCCCAGCATTTT. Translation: CASSRDSARGPQHF.

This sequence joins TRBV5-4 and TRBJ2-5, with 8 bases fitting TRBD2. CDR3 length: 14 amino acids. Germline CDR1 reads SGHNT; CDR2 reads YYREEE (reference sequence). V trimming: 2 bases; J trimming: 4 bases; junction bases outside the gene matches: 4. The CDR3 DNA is TGTGCCAGCAGCTTCGACGGGAGGGCAGAGACCCAGTACTTC. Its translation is CASSFDGRAETQYF.

CDR3 loop: CASSRLGTGEAKNIQYF. CDR3 coding DNA: TGTGCCAGCAGCCGCCTCGGGACAGGGGAAGCCAAAAACATTCAGTACTTC. The chain links TRBV7-9 to TRBJ2-4, with 10 bases aligning to TRBD1. Germline assignment: CDR1 SEHNR and CDR2 FQNEAQ (reference sequence). This CDR3 region has 17 residues. V lost 5 bases to trimming and J lost 0 bases; unmatched junction nucleotides: 7.

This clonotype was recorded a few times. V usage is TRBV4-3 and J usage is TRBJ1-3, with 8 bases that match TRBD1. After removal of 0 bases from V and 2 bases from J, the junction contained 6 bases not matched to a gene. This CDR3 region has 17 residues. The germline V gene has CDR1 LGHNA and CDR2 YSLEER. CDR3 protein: CASSQDLTGGTGNTIYF. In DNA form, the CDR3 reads TGCGCCAGCAGCCAAGACCTCACAGGGGGTACTGGAAACACCATATATTTT.

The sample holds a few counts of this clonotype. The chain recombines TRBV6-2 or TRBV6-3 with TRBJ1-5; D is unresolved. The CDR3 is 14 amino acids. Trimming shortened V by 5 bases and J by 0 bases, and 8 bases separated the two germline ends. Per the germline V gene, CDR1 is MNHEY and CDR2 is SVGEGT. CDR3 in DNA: TGTGCCAGCAGTCCGCCATATAGCAATCAGCCCCAGCATTTT. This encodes CASSPPYSNQPQHF.

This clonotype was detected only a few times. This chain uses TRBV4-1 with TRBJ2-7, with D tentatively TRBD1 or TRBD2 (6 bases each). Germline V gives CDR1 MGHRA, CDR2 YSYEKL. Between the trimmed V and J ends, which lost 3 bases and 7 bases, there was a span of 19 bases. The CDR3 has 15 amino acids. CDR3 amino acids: CASSQGGTGKREQYF. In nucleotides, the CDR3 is TGCGCCAGCAGCCAGGGGGGAACAGGGAAGAGGGAGCAGTACTTC.

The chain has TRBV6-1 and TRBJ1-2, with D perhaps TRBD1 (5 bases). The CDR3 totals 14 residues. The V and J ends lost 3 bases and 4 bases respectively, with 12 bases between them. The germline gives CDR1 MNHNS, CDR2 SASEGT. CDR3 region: CASSDGTLSYGYTF. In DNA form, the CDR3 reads TGTGCCAGCAGTGACGGGACGCTTAGCTATGGCTACACCTTC.

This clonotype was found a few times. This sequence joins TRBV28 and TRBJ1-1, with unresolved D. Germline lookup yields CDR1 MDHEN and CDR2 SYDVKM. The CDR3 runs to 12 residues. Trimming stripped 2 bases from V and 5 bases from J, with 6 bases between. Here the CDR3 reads CASSLGWTEAFF. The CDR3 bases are TGTGCCAGCAGTTTAGGGTGGACTGAAGCTTTCTTT.

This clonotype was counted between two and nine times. The CDR3 loop reads CASSLAGNPYGYTF. DNA of the CDR3: TGTGCCAGCAGTTTAGCAGGGAACCCCTATGGCTACACCTTC. The genes are TRBV12-3 or TRBV12-4 and TRBJ1-2; D uncertain. V was cut by 0 bases and J by 4 bases, with 9 bases left in between. This CDR3 has 14 amino acids.

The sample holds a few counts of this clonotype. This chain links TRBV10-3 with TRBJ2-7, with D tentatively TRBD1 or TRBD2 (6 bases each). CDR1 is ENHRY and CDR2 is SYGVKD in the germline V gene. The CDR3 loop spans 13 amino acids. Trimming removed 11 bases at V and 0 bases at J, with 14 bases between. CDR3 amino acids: CALGGPSSYEQYF. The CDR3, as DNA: TGTGCCCTCGGGGGCCCGAGCTCCTACGAGCAGTACTTC.

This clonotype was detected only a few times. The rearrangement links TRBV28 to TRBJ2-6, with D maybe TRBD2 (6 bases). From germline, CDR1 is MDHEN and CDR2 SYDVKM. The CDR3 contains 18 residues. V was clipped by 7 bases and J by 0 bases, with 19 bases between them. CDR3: CASNPYAGQASGANVLTF. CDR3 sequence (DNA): TGTGCCAGCAATCCCTATGCGGGGCAGGCCTCTGGGGCCAACGTCCTGACTTTC.

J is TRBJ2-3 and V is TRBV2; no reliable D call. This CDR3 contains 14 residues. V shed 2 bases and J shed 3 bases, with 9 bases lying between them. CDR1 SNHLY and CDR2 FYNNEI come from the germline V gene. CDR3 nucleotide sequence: TGTGCCAGCAGTGAACCCGGCCAAACAGATACGCAGTATTTT. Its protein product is CASSEPGQTDTQYF. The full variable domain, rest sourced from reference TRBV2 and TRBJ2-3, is EPEVTQTPSHQVTQMGQEVILRCVPISNHLYFYWYRQILGQKVEFLVSFYNNEISEKSEIFDDQFSVERPDGSNFTLKIRSTKLEDSAMYFCASSEPGQTDTQYFGPGTRLTVL.

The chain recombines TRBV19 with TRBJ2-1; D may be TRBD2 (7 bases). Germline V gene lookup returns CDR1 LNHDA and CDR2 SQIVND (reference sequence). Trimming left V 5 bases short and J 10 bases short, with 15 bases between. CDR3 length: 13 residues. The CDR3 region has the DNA TGTGCCAGTAGTTATGGGGGAGGGGGAGAGCAGTTCTTC. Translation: CASSYGGGGEQFF.

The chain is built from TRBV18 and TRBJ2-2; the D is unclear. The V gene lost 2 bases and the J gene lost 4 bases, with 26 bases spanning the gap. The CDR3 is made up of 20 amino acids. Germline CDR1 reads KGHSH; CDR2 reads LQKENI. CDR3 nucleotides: TGTGCCAGCTCACCAACTATCCCTCTGGGCCCTGAATCGGCCACCGGGGAGCTGTTTTTT. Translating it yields CASSPTIPLGPESATGELFF.

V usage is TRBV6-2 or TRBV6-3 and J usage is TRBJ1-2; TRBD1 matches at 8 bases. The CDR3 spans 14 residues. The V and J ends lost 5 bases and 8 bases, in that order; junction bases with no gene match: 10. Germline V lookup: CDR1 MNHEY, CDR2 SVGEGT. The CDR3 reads CASSKGQGADGYTF. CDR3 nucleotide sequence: TGTGCCAGCAGTAAAGGACAGGGTGCGGACGGCTACACCTTC.

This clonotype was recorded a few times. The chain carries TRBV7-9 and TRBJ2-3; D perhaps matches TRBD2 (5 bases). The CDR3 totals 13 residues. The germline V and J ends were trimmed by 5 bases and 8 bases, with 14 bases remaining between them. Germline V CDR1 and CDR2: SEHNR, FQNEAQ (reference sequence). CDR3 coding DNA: TGTGCCAGCAGCATCACTTTCCGGGGTACGCAGTATTTT. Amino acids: CASSITFRGTQYF.

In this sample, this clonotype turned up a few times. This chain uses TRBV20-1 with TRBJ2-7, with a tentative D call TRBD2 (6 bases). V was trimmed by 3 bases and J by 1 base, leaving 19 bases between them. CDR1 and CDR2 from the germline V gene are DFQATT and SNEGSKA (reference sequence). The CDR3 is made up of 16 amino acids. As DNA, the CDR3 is TGCAGTGCTAGGGCTAGCGACTCGCGCCCATCCTACGAGCAGTACTTC. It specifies CSARASDSRPSYEQYF.